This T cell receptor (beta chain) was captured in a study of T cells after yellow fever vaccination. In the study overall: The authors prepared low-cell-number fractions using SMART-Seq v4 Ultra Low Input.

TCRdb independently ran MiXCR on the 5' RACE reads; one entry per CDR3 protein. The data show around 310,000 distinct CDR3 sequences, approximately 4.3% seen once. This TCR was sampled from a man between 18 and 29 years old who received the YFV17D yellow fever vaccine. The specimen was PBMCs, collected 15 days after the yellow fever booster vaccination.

The CDR3 loop reads CASSLGGSLGQGNSPLHF. CDR3 nucleotide sequence: TGCGCCAGCAGCTTGGGGGGATCCCTTGGACAGGGGAATTCACCCCTCCACTTT. V and J are TRBV5-1 and TRBJ1-6, with 9 bases aligning to TRBD1. J lost 7 bases, V lost 0 bases, and 11 bases had no gene match. Germline V gene lookup returns CDR1 SGHRS and CDR2 YFSETQ. The CDR3 is 18 amino acids.